This TCR beta chain was recovered during a study of shared clonotypes between healthy human individuals. In its sample, this clone was seen once. Its antigen is undetermined. General study findings and limits: Non-shared clonotypes had lower generation probabilities than those shared by all four donors. The study generally estimated greater richness for naive than memory subsets.

TCRdb keeps only in-frame clones here, not all; method: immunoSEQ multiplex PCR. The profile shows some 2 million clones, about 95% of them singletons. The CDR3 loop spans 17 amino acids. Trimming shortened V by 0 bases and J by 5 bases, and 19 bases separated the two germline ends. Germline CDR1 reads SGHDN; CDR2 reads FVKESK. This chain uses TRBV14 with TRBJ2-5; D call uncertain. Material for sequencing was naive CD4+ T cells sorted from blood. Subset denoted: CD45RA+ positively selected. The TCR sequence derives from a man between 18 and 35 years old in good health. CDR3 DNA: TGTGCCAGCAGCCAAGATGAGACACGGTCGGCCAGGGAGACCCAGTACTTC. This translates into CASSQDETRSARETQYF.